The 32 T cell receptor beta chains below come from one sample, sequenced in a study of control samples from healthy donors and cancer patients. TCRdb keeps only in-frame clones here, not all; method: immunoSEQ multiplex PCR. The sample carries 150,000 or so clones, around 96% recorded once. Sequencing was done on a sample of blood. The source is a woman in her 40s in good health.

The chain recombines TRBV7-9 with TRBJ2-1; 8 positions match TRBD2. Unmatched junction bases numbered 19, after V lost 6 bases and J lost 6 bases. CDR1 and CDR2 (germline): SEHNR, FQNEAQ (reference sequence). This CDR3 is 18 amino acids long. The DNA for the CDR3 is TGTGCCAGCAGACGAGAACTCAGAGCGGGAGCGTCGGTCAATGAGCAGTTCTTC. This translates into CASRRELRAGASVNEQFF.

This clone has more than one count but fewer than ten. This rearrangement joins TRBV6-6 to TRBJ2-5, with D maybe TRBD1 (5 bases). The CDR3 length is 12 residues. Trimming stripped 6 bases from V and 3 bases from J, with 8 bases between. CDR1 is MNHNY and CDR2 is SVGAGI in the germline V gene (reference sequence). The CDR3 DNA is TGTGCCAGCAGGAAAGGGGAAGAGACCCAGTACTTC. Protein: CASRKGEETQYF.

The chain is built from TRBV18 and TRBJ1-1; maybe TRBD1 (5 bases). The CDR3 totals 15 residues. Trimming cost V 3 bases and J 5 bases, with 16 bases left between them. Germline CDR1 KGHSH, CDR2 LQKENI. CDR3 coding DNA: TGTGCCAGCTCACCGTCGTCAGAGGGGAGAACTGAAGCTTTCTTT. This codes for CASSPSSEGRTEAFF.

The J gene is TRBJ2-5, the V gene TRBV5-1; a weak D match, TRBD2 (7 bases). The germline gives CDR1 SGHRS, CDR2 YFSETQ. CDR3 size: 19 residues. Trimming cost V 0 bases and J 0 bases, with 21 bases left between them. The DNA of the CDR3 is TGCGCCAGCAGCTTGGTCTCTCTAACGGGCGGGGGCAACCAAGAGACCCAGTACTTC. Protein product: CASSLVSLTGGGNQETQYF.

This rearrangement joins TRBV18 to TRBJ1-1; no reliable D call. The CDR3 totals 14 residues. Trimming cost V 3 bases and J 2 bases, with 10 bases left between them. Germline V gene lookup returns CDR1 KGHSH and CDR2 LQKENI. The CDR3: CASSPLDGNTEAFF. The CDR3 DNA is TGTGCCAGCTCACCTCTGGACGGAAACACTGAAGCTTTCTTT.

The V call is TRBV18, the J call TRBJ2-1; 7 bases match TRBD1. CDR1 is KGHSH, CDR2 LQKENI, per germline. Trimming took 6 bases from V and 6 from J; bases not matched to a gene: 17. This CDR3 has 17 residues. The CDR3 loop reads CASSSPTGRATFNEQFF. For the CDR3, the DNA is TGTGCCAGCTCTAGTCCGACAGGGCGAGCTACATTCAATGAGCAGTTCTTC.

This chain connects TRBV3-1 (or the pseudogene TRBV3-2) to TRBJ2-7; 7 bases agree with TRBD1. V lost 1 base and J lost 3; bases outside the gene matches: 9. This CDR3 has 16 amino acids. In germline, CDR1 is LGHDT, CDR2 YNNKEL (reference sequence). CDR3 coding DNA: TGTGCCAGCAGCCAAGGGAACCCAGGGGGTGGCTACGAGCAGTACTTC. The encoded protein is CASSQGNPGGGYEQYF.

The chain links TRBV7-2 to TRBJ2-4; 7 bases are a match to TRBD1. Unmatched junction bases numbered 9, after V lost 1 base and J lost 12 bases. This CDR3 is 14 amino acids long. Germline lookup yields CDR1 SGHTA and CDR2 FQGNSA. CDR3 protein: CASSLGLQGVTQYF. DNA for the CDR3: TGTGCCAGCAGCTTAGGTTTGCAGGGGGTAACTCAGTACTTC.

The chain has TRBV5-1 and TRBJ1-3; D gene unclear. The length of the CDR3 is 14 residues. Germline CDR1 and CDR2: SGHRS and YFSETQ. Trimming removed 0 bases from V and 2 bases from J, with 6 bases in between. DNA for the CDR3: TGCGCCAGCAGCTTGGGTCACCCTGGAAACACCATATATTTT. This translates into CASSLGHPGNTIYF.

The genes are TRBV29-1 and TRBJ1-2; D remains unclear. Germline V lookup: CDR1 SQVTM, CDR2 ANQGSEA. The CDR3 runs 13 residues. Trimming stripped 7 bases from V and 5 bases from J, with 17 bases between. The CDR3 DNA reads TGCAGCGACCTAGGACTACAGCGATATGGCTACACCTTC. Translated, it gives CSDLGLQRYGYTF.

In DNA, the CDR3 is TGTGCCAGCAGATCCCCGAGTGGCAGGCAAACGAACACTGAAGCTTTCTTT. Its translation is CASRSPSGRQTNTEAFF. The genes are TRBV27 and TRBJ1-1; D is uncertain. V was cut by 6 bases and J by 1 base, with 21 bases left in between. The CDR3 has 17 amino acids. From germline, CDR1 is MNHEY and CDR2 SMNVEV (reference sequence).

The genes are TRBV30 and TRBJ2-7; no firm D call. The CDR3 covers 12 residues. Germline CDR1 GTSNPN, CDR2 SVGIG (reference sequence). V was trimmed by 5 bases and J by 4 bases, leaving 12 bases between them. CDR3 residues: CAWSGDTYEQYF. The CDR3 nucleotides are TGTGCCTGGTCCGGTGACACTTACGAGCAGTACTTC.

CDR3 region: CASSLWGGGTEAFF. The CDR3 bases are TGTGCCAGCAGTTTATGGGGAGGGGGCACTGAAGCTTTCTTT. The chain employs TRBV27 and TRBJ1-1; D possibly corresponds to TRBD1 (6 bases). The CDR3 spans 14 residues. Looked up from germline, CDR1 is MNHEY and CDR2 is SMNVEV (reference sequence). Deletions cut 1 base from V and 4 bases from J, with 10 bases between.

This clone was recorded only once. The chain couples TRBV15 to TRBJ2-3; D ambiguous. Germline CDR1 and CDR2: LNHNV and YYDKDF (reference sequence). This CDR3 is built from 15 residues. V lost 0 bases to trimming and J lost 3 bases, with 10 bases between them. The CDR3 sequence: CATSRDILGTDTQYF. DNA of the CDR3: TGTGCCACCAGCAGAGATATTCTAGGAACAGATACGCAGTATTTT.

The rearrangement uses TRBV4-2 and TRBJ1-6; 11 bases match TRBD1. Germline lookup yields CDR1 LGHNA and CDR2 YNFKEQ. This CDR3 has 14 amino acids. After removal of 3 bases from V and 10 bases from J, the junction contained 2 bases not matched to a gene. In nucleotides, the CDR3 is TGTGCCAGCAGCCAGGGACAGGGGGGCTCACCCCTCCACTTT. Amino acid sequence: CASSQGQGGSPLHF.

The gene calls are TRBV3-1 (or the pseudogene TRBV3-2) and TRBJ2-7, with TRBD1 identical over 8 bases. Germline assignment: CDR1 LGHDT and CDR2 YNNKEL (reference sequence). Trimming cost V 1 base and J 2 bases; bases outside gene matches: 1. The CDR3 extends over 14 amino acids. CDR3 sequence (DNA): TGTGCCAGCAGCCAAGGGACAGGGACCTACGAGCAGTACTTC. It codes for CASSQGTGTYEQYF.

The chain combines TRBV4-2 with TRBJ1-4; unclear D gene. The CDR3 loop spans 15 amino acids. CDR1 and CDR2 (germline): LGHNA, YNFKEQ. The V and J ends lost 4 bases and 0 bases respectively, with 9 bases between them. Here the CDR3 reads CASSPEAATNEKLFF. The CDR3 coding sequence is TGTGCCAGCAGCCCGGAGGCAGCAACTAATGAAAAACTGTTTTTT.

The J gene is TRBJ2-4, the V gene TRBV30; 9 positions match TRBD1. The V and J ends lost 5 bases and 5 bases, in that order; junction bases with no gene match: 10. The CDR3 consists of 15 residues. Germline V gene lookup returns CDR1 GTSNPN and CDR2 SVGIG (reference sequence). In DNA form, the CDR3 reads TGTGCCTGGGGGAGGACAGGGGCAATGCAAAACATTCAGTACTTC. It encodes CAWGRTGAMQNIQYF.

The CDR3: CASSEPGQGADTQYF. For the CDR3, the DNA is TGCGCCAGCAGTGAACCGGGACAGGGAGCCGATACGCAGTATTTT. The gene calls are TRBV10-1 and TRBJ2-3; 9 positions agree with TRBD1. The J segment lost 6 bases and the V segment lost 3 bases, leaving 7 bases of the junction unmatched. The CDR3 consists of 15 residues. Germline V gives CDR1 WNHNN, CDR2 SYGVQD (reference sequence).

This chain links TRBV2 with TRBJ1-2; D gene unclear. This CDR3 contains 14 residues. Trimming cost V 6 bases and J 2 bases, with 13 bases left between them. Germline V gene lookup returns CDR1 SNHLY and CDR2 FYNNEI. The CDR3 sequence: CASSPGRVNYGYTF. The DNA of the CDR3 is TGTGCCAGCAGCCCTGGACGGGTGAACTATGGCTACACCTTC.

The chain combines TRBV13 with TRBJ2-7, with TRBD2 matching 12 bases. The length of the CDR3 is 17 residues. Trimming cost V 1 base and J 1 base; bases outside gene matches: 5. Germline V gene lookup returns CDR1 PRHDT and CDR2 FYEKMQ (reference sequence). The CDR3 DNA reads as TGTGCCAGCAGCTTAGCGACTAGCGGGGGAGGTTCCTACGAGCAGTACTTC. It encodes CASSLATSGGGSYEQYF.

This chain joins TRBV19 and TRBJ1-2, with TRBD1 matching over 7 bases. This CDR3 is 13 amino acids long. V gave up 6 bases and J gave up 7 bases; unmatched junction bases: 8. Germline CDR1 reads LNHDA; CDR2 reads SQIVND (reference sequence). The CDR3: CASRGGGVGGYTF. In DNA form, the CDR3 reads TGTGCCAGTAGGGGAGGGGGCGTCGGTGGCTACACCTTC.

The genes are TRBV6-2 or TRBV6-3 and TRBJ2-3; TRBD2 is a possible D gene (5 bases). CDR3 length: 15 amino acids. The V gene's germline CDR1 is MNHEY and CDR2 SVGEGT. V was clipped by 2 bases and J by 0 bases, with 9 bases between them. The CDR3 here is CASSYQRSSTDTQYF. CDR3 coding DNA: TGTGCCAGCAGTTACCAGCGGAGTAGCACAGATACGCAGTATTTT.

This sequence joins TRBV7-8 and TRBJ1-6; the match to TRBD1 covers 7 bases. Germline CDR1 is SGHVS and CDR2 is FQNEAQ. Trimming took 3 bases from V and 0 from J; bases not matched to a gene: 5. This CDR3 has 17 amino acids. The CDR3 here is CASSFGTVSSYNSPLHF. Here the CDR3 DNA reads TGTGCCAGCAGCTTTGGGACAGTCAGCTCCTATAATTCACCCCTCCACTTT.

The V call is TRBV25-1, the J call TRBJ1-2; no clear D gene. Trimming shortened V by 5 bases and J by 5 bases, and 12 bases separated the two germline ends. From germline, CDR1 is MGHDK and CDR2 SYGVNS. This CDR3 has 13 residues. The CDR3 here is CASSQYGRYGYTF. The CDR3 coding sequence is TGTGCCAGCAGTCAGTACGGAAGATATGGCTACACCTTC.

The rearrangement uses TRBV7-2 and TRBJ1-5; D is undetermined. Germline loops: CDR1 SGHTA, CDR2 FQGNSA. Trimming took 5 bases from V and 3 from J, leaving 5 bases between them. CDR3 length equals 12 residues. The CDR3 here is CASSPPNQPQHF. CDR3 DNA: TGTGCCAGCAGCCCACCCAATCAGCCCCAGCATTTT. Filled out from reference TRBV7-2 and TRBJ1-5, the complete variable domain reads GAGVSQSPSNKVTEKGKDVELRCDPISGHTALYWYRQSLGQGLEFLIYFQGNSAPDKSGLPSDRFSAERTGGSVSTLTIQRTQQEDSAVYLCASSPPNQPQHFGDGTRLSIL.

DNA for the CDR3: TGCGCCAGCGCAGAACGAGACAGGGGGTCCTACGAGCAGTACTTC. It yields the protein CASAERDRGSYEQYF. V and J are TRBV4-3 and TRBJ2-7; 9 positions agree with TRBD1. Germline trimming cut 8 bases from V and 1 base from J; bases unmatched to any gene: 9. The V gene's germline CDR1 is LGHNA and CDR2 YSLEER. This CDR3 has 15 amino acids.

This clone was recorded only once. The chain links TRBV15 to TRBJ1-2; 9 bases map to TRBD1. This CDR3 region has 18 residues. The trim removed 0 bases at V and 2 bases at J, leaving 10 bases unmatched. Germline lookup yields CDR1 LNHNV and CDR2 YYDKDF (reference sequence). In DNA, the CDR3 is TGTGCCACCAGCAGAGATGTGAGGACAGGGGTCAGGAACTATGGCTACACCTTC. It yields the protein CATSRDVRTGVRNYGYTF.

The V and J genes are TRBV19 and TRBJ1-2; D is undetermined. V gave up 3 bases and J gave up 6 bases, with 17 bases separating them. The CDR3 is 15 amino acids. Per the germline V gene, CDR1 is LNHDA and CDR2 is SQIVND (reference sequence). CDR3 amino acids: CASSIAHTAGNGYTF. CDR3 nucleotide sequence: TGTGCCAGTAGTATCGCCCACACCGCTGGGAATGGCTACACCTTC.

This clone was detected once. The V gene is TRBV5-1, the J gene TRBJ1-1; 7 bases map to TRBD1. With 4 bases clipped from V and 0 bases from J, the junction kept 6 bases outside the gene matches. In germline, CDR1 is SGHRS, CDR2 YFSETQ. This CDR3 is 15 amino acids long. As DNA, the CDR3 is TGCGCCAGCAGCGGTAGACAGGGAATGAACACTGAAGCTTTCTTT. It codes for CASSGRQGMNTEAFF.

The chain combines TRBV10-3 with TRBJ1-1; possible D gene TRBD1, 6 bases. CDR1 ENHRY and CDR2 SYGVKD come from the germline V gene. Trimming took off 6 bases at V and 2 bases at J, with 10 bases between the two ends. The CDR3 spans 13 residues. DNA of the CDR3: TGTGCCATCAGGGAACAGGGAAACACTGAAGCTTTCTTT. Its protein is CAIREQGNTEAFF.

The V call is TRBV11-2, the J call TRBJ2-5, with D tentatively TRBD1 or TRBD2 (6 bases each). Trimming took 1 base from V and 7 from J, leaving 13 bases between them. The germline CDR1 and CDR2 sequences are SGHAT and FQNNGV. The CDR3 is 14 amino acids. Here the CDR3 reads CASSLAGASGTQYF. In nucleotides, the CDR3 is TGTGCCAGCAGCTTAGCGGGGGCTTCGGGGACCCAGTACTTC.